The 19 T cell receptor beta chains in this list originate from one sample, sequenced in a study of cytomegalovirus exposure and HLA in healthy donors. PCR used 60 Vbeta primers and 13 Jbeta primers. This table comes from immunoSEQ multiplex PCR, and its TCRdb copy is limited to in-frame clones, with some not included. The sample consists of some 65,000 clones, 60% to 80% of them appearing once. The sample was PBMCs. The receptors originated from a man aged 25 to 45 in good health and CMV-seronegative.

The chain couples TRBV13 to TRBJ2-5; TRBD2 aligns across 8 bases. Germline-derived CDR1 and CDR2 are PRHDT and FYEKMQ (reference sequence). CDR3 length: 14 amino acids. V lost 3 bases and J lost 3; bases outside the gene matches: 3. CDR3 residues: CASSFGLAEETQYF. The DNA of the CDR3 is TGTGCCAGCAGCTTCGGACTAGCAGAAGAGACCCAGTACTTC.

This chain's CDR3 is CASSVGGGDTQYF. Here the CDR3 DNA reads TGTGCCAGCAGCGTCGGGGGGGGAGATACGCAGTATTTT. This sequence joins TRBV2 and TRBJ2-3; 8 nucleotides align to TRBD2. Germline CDR1 is SNHLY and CDR2 is FYNNEI. Losses at the gene ends were 6 bases for V and 5 bases for J; bases not matched to a gene: 4. This CDR3 region has 13 residues.

Worth noting for this clone: Other nucleotide sequences from this sample produce the same CDR3. The V and J genes are TRBV15 and TRBJ1-5; D is unresolved. Trimming removed 3 bases from V and 4 bases from J, with 7 bases in between. The germline gives CDR1 LNHNV, CDR2 YYDKDF (reference sequence). The CDR3 sequence is 13 residues long. The CDR3: CATSSRGNQPQHF. In DNA form, the CDR3 reads TGTGCCACCAGCAGCCGAGGTAATCAGCCCCAGCATTTT.

This chain connects TRBV30 to TRBJ2-6; tentative D call: TRBD2 (6 bases). CDR3 length: 18 residues. Germline loops: CDR1 GTSNPN, CDR2 SVGIG (reference sequence). V was cut by 1 base and J by 2 bases, with 18 bases left in between. CDR3 bases: TGTGCCTGGAGTGGTGTGTCCGGGGGTTCTACTGGGGCCAACGTCCTGACTTTC. Translating it yields CAWSGVSGGSTGANVLTF.

V gene TRBV30 combines with J gene TRBJ2-7; 7 positions agree with TRBD1. V lost 4 bases, J lost 3 bases, and 3 bases stayed unmatched. The CDR3 runs to 12 residues. CDR1 GTSNPN and CDR2 SVGIG come from the germline V gene (reference sequence). This chain's CDR3 is CAWMRDSYEQYF. CDR3 DNA: TGTGCCTGGATGAGGGACAGCTACGAGCAGTACTTC.

The chain links TRBV5-4 to TRBJ1-6; D ambiguous. Germline V gene data show CDR1 as SGHNT and CDR2 as YYREEE (reference sequence). The CDR3 covers 15 residues. V was clipped by 4 bases and J by 0 bases, with 8 bases between them. Here the CDR3 reads CASSGRGSYNSPLHF. DNA for the CDR3: TGTGCCAGCAGCGGACGGGGCTCCTATAATTCACCCCTCCACTTT.

The rearrangement uses TRBV18 and TRBJ1-1; 7 nucleotides line up with TRBD1. The J segment lost 9 bases and the V segment lost 0 bases, leaving 10 bases of the junction unmatched. Germline V gene lookup returns CDR1 KGHSH and CDR2 LQKENI. This CDR3 region has 15 residues. CDR3 coding DNA: TGTGCCAGCTCACCACCTGACAGGGAGGTGGGCAAAGCTTTCTTT. Residues: CASSPPDREVGKAFF.

In its sample, this clone was seen a few times. The V and J genes are TRBV9 and TRBJ2-7; TRBD2 matches 8 bases. Germline CDR1 is SGDLS and CDR2 is YYNGEE. The CDR3 is made up of 14 amino acids. The V and J ends lost 0 bases and 5 bases, in that order; junction bases with no gene match: 4. The CDR3 DNA sequence: TGTGCCAGCAGCGTAGCGGGAGGGGTCCACGAGCAGTACTTC. It codes for CASSVAGGVHEQYF.

A few counts support this clone. The chain employs TRBV7-2 and TRBJ1-1; 9 bases agree with TRBD1. Trimming removed 2 bases from V and 10 bases from J; junction bases left unmatched: 2. The CDR3 has 12 residues. CDR1 and CDR2 from the germline V gene are SGHTA and FQGNSA. Written as DNA, the CDR3 is TGTGCCAGCAGCTTATCGACAGGGGGAGCTTTCTTT. This sequence encodes CASSLSTGGAFF.

This clone turned up a few times. J is TRBJ1-2 and V is TRBV11-2; D gene ambiguous. From germline, CDR1 is SGHAT and CDR2 FQNNGV. This CDR3 has 14 amino acids. Trimming removed 5 bases from V and 3 bases from J, with 13 bases in between. The CDR3 is CASSEAPGDYGYTF. The CDR3 DNA reads as TGTGCCAGCAGCGAGGCACCCGGTGACTATGGCTACACCTTC.

The chain links TRBV5-1 to TRBJ1-6; 8 positions agree with TRBD1. The germline CDR1 and CDR2 sequences are SGHRS and YFSETQ. The CDR3 spans 15 residues. V lost 1 base and J lost 8; bases outside the gene matches: 5. The CDR3 is CASSLRTGSDSPLHF. The CDR3, as DNA: TGCGCCAGCAGCTTGAGGACAGGGTCGGATTCACCCCTCCACTTT.

This clone was seen once. This chain connects TRBV11-1 to TRBJ1-1; 10 bases fit TRBD1. This CDR3 comprises 14 residues. The germline CDR1 and CDR2 sequences are SGHAT and FQDESV (reference sequence). The ends lost 4 bases at V and 4 bases at J; junction bases unmatched: 3. CDR3 amino acids: CASSSTGGGTEAFF. As DNA, the CDR3 is TGTGCCAGCAGCTCGACAGGGGGCGGCACTGAAGCTTTCTTT.

This clone was recorded only once. This sequence joins TRBV7-6 and TRBJ2-2; 9 bases match TRBD1. In germline, CDR1 is SGHVS, CDR2 FNYEAQ. The ends lost 8 bases at V and 3 bases at J; junction bases unmatched: 7. This CDR3 has 15 residues. This CDR3 reads CASGAGTGHTGELFF. The CDR3 DNA is TGTGCCAGCGGAGCCGGGACAGGGCACACCGGGGAGCTGTTTTTT.

This sequence joins TRBV30 and TRBJ2-7; 9 bases line up with TRBD1. The CDR3 covers 14 residues. V lost 5 bases and J lost 3; bases outside the gene matches: 8. Germline CDR1 and CDR2: GTSNPN and SVGIG (reference sequence). This chain's CDR3 is CAWALGTGNYEQYF. The DNA for the CDR3 is TGTGCCTGGGCACTGGGGACAGGGAACTACGAGCAGTACTTC. The whole variable domain, remainder taken from reference TRBV30 and TRBJ2-7, is SQTIHQWPATLVQPVGSPLSLECTVEGTSNPNLYWYRQAAGRGLQLLFYSVGIGQISSEVPQNLSASRPQDRQFILSSKKLLLSDSGFYLCAWALGTGNYEQYFGPGTRLTVT.

This clone showed up just once. The rearrangement links TRBV4-1 to TRBJ2-2, with TRBD1 matching over 8 bases. Germline V lookup: CDR1 MGHRA, CDR2 YSYEKL. The CDR3 has 21 residues. V was clipped by 0 bases and J by 6 bases; unmatched bases: 21. The CDR3 loop reads CASSQEISPLDRDWWAGELFF. The CDR3 nucleotides read TGCGCCAGCAGCCAAGAGATTTCCCCCCTGGACAGGGACTGGTGGGCCGGGGAGCTGTTTTTT.

This clone was observed a few times. The CDR3 is CASIYYPPRVGKAFF. The CDR3 DNA is TGTGCCAGCATTTATTACCCCCCCAGGGTGGGCAAAGCTTTCTTT. The genes are TRBV7-8 and TRBJ1-1; D possibly corresponds to TRBD1 (5 bases). CDR1 and CDR2 (germline): SGHVS, FQNEAQ. The CDR3 sequence is 15 residues long. V was pared by 7 bases and J by 9 bases, with 24 bases between.

J is TRBJ1-4 and V is TRBV6-1, with no clear D. This CDR3 spans 16 amino acids. V was clipped by 2 bases and J by 3 bases, with 13 bases between them. Germline V CDR1 and CDR2: MNHNS, SASEGT. This CDR3 reads CASSELGEVANEKLFF. CDR3 nucleotides: TGTGCCAGCAGTGAACTCGGGGAGGTCGCTAATGAAAAACTGTTTTTT.

Comments on this clone: Additional DNA sequences in this sample encode the identical CDR3. This chain links TRBV5-4 with TRBJ2-7; 7 positions agree with TRBD2. The CDR3 contains 15 residues. The junction had 6 bases not matched to a gene; V was cut back by 0 bases and J by 3 bases. CDR1 is SGHNT, CDR2 YYREEE, per germline (reference sequence). CDR3 residues: CASSLAAGDSYEQYF. The CDR3 DNA is TGTGCCAGCAGCTTGGCGGCGGGGGATAGCTACGAGCAGTACTTC.

The J gene is TRBJ2-2, the V gene TRBV15, with 7 nucleotides matching TRBD2. The length of the CDR3 is 13 residues. The V and J ends lost 11 bases and 5 bases, in that order; junction bases with no gene match: 8. Germline CDR1 LNHNV, CDR2 YYDKDF (reference sequence). The CDR3 region has the DNA TGTGCCGCCGGGGAGGGACTAACCGGGGAGCTGTTTTTT. It codes for CAAGEGLTGELFF.